This T cell receptor beta chain comes out of a study of T cell repertoires in cytomegalovirus infection. Study-wide context: It can be stated that public TCR beta signatures indicated CMV infection as well as a matching HLA type. Study results and caveats: Accumulated public TCR beta family frequency recognized individuals carrying CMV together with the relevant HLA. The ex vivo response was dominated by HLA-C-restricted CMV-specific TCR beta clonotypes.

Remarks on this clonotype: The target antigen is unknown.

TCRdb reprocessed the reads with MiXCR, giving one entry per CDR3 protein. Here the sample spans approximately 500,000 distinct CDR3 sequences, 16% being singletons. The TCR originated in a human donor in good health (CMV status not recorded). Some clones in this sample may be carry-over from other donors' samples. The sample was CD8+ T cells from PBMCs.

The CDR3 sequence is CAWSGALTRDRGEKLFF. As DNA, the CDR3 is TGTGCCTGGAGTGGAGCCCTCACTCGGGACAGGGGTGAAAAACTGTTTTTT. The rearrangement uses TRBV30 and TRBJ1-4, with 10 bases lining up with TRBD1. The CDR3 length is 17 residues. V dropped 1 base and J dropped 7; count of bases not matched to a gene: 12. Looked up from germline, CDR1 is GTSNPN and CDR2 is SVGIG (reference sequence).